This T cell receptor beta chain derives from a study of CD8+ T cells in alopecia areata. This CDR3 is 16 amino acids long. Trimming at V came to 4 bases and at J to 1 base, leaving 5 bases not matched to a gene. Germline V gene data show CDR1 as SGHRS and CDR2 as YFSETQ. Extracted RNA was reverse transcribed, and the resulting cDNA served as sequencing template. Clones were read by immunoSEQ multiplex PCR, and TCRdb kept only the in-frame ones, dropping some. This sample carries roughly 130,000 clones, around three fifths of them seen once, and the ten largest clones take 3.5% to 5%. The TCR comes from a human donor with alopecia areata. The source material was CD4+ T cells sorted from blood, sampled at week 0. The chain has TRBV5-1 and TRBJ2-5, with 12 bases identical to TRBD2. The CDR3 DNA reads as TGCGCCAGCAGCCCTGGACTAGCGGGGCCCCAAGAGACCCAGTACTTC. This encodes CASSPGLAGPQETQYF. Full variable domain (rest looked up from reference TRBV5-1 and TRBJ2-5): KAGVTQTPRYLIKTRGQQVTLSCSPISGHRSVSWYQQTPGQGLQFLFEYFSETQRNKGNFPGRFSGRQFSNSRSEMNVSTLELGDSALYLCASSPGLAGPQETQYFGPGTRLLVL.